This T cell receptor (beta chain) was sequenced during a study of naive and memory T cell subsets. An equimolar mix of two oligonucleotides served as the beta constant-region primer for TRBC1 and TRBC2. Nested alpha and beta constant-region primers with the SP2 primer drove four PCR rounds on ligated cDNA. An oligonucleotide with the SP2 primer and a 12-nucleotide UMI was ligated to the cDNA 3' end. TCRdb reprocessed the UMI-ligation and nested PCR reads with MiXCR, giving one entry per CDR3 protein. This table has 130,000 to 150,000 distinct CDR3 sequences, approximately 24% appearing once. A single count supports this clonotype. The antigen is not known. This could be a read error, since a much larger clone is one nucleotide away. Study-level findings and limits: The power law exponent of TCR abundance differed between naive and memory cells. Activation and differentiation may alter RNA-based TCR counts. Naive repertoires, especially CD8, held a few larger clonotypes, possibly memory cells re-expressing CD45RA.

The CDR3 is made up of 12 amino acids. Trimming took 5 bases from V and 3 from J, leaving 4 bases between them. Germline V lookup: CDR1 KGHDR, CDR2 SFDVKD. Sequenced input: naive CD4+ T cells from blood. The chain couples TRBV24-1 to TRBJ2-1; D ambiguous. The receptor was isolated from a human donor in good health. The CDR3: CATSGNYNEQFF. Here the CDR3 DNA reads TGTGCCACCAGTGGCAACTACAATGAGCAGTTCTTC.